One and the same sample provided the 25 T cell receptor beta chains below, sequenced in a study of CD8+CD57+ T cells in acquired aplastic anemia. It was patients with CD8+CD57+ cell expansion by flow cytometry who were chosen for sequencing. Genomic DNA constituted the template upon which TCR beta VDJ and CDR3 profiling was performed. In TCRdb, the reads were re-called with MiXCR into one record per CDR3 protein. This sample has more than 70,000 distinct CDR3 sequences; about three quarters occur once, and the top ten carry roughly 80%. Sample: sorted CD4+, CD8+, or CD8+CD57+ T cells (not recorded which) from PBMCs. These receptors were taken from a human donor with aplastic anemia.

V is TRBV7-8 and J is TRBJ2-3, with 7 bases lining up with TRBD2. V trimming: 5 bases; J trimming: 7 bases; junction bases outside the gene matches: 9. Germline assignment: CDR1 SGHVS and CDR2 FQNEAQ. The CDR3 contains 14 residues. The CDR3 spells CASSPLGGGNTQYF. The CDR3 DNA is TGTGCCAGCAGCCCCTTAGGCGGGGGAAATACGCAGTATTTT.

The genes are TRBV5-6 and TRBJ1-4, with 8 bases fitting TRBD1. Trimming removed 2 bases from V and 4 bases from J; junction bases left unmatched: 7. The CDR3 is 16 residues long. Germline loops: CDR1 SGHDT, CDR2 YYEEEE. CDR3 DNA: TGTGCCAGCAGCTTAGCGCAGGGGGCCCTTAATGAAAAACTGTTTTTT. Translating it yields CASSLAQGALNEKLFF.

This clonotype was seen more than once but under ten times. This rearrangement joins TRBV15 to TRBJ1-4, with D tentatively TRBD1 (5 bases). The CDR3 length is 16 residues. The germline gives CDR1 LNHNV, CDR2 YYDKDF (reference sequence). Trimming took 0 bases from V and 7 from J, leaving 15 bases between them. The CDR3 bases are TGTGCCACCAGCAGAGATCTGGCAGGGACGGGTGAAAAACTGTTTTTT. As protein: CATSRDLAGTGEKLFF. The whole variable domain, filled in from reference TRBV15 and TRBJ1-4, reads DAMVIQNPRYQVTQFGKPVTLSCSQTLNHNVMYWYQQKSSQAPKLLFHYYDKDFNNEADTPDNFQSRRPNTSFCFLDIRSPGLGDTAMYLCATSRDLAGTGEKLFFGSGTQLSVL.

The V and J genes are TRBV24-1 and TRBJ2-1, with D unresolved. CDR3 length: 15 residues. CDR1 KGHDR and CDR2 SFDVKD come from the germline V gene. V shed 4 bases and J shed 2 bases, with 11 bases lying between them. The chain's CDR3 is CATSEGFPPYNEQFF. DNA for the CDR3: TGTGCCACCAGTGAGGGGTTCCCGCCCTACAATGAGCAGTTCTTC.

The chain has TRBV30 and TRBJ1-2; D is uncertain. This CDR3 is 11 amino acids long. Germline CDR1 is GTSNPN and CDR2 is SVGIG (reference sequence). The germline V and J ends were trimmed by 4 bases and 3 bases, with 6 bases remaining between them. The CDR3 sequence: CAWKGYYGYTF. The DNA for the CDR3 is TGTGCCTGGAAGGGATACTATGGCTACACCTTC.

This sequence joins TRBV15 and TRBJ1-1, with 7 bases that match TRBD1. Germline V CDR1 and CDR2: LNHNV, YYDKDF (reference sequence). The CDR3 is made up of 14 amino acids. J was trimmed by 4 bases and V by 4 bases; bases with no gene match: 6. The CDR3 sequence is CATSTNRGPTEAFF. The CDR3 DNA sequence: TGTGCCACCAGCACAAACAGGGGCCCCACTGAAGCTTTCTTT.

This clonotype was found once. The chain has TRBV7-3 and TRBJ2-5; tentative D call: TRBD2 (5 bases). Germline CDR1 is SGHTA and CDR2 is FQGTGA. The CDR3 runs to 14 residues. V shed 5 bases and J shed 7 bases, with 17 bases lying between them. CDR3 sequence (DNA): TGTGCCAGCAGCCAGGACTCTATCTCGGCGACCCAGTACTTC. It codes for CASSQDSISATQYF.

As DNA, the CDR3 is TGTGCCAGCAGTCACAAGTATTCACCCCTCCACTTT. It specifies CASSHKYSPLHF. The rearrangement joins TRBV6-5 to TRBJ1-6, with D unclear. V lost 5 bases and J 8 bases, leaving 7 bases between the germline ends. The CDR3 is 12 amino acids. From germline, CDR1 is MNHEY and CDR2 SVGAGI.

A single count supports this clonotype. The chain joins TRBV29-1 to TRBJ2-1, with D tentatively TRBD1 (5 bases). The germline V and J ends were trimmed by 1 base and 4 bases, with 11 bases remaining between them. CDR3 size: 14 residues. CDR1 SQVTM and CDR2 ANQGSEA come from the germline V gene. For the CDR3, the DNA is TGCAGCGTTGAAGTCGGGCAGGGTTACAATGAGCAGTTCTTC. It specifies CSVEVGQGYNEQFF.

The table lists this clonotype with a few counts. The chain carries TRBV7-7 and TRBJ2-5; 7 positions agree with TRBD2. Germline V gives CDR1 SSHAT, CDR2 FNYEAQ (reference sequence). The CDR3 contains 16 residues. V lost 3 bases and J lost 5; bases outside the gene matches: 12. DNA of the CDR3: TGTGCCAGCAGCTTTAGTACGGGAGGAGTGGGTGAGACCCAGTACTTC. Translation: CASSFSTGGVGETQYF.

The CDR3 spells CASSLGDREIQPQHF. In DNA, the CDR3 is TGTGCCAGCAGCTTAGGGGACAGAGAGATCCAGCCCCAGCATTTT. The chain employs TRBV7-8 and TRBJ1-5, with 7 bases lining up with TRBD1. From germline, CDR1 is SGHVS and CDR2 FQNEAQ. Trimming at V came to 1 base and at J to 7 bases, leaving 7 bases not matched to a gene. The CDR3 spans 15 residues.

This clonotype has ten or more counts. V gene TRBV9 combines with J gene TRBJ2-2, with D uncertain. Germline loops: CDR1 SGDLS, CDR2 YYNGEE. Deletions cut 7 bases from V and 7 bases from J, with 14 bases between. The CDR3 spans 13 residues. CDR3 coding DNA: TGTGCCAGCCGCCCTGGGGAAGGCGGGGAGCTGTTTTTT. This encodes CASRPGEGGELFF.

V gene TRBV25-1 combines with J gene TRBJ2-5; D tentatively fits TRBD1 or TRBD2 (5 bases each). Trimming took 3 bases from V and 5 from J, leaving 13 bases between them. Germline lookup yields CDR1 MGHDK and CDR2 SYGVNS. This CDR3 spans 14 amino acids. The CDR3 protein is CASSDPTGRETQYF. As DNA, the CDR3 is TGTGCCAGCAGTGATCCGACGGGACGGGAGACCCAGTACTTC.

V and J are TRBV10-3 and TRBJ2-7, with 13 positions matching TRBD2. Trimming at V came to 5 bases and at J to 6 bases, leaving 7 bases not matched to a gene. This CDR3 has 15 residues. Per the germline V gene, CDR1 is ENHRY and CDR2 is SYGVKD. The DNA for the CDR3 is TGTGCCATCAGTCAGCCCGGGACTAGCGGGACCGAGCAGTACTTC. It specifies CAISQPGTSGTEQYF.

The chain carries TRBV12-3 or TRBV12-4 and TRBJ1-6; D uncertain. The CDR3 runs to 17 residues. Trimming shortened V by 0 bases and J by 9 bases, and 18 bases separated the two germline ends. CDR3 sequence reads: CASSLAPPPGLGSPLHF. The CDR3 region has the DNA TGTGCCAGCAGTTTAGCGCCCCCGCCCGGTTTGGGTTCACCCCTCCACTTT.

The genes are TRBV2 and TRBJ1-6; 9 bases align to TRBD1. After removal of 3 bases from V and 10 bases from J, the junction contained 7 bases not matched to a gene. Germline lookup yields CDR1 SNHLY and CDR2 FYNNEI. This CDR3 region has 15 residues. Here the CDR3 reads CASSDTTGGLSPLHF. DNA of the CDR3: TGTGCCAGCAGTGACACAACAGGGGGCCTGTCACCCCTCCACTTT.

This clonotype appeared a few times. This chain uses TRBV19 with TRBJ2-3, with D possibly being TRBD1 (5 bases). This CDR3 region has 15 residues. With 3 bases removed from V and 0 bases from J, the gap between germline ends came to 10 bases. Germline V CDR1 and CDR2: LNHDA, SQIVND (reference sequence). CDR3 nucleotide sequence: TGTGCCAGTAGTATCGTCAGGGCTAGCACAGATACGCAGTATTTT. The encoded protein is CASSIVRASTDTQYF. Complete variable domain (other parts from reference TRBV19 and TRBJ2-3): DGGITQSPKYLFRKEGQNVTLSCEQNLNHDAMYWYRQDPGQGLRLIYYSQIVNDFQKGDIAEGYSVSREKKESFPLTVTSAQKNPTAFYLCASSIVRASTDTQYFGPGTRLTVL.

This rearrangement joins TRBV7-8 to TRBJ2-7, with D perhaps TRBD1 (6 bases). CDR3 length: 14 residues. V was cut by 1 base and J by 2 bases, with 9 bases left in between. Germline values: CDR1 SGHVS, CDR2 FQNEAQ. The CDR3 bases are TGTGCCAGCAGCTTAGACAGGGTTGCCTACGAGCAGTACTTC. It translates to CASSLDRVAYEQYF.

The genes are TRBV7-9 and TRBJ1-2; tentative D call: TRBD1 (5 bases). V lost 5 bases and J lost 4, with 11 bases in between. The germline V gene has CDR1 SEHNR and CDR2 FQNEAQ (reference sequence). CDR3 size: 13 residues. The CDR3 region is CASSGDGFYGYTF. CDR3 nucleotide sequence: TGTGCCAGCAGCGGGGACGGGTTCTATGGCTACACCTTC.

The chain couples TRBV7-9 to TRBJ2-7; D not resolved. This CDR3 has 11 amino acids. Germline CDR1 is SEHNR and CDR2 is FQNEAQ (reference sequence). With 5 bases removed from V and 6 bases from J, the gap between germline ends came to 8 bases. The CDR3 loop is CASSNPGEQYF. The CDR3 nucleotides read TGTGCCAGCAGCAACCCGGGCGAGCAGTACTTC.

The chain's CDR3 is CATSDLKSTDTQYF. The DNA for the CDR3 is TGTGCCACCAGTGATTTAAAAAGCACAGATACGCAGTATTTT. The chain has TRBV24-1 and TRBJ2-3; D is undetermined. Germline loops: CDR1 KGHDR, CDR2 SFDVKD. The CDR3 contains 14 residues. V was clipped by 1 base and J by 0 bases, with 4 bases between them.

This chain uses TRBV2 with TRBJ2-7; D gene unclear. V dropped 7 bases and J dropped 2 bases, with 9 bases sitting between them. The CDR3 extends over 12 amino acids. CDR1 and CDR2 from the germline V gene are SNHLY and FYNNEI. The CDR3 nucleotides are TGTGCCAGCATAAACACAGCCTACGAGCAGTACTTC. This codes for CASINTAYEQYF.

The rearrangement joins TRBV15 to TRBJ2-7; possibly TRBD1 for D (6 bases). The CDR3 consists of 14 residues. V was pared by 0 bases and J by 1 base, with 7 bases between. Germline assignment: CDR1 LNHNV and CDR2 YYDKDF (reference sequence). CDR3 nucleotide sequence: TGTGCCACCAGCAGAGAGACAGGTTCCTACGAGCAGTACTTC. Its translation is CATSRETGSYEQYF.

The CDR3 bases are TGTGCCAGCAGCTTCAGTGCGTCCAGGGCCCTCTACAATGAGCAGTTCTTC. This gives the protein CASSFSASRALYNEQFF. V is TRBV25-1 and J is TRBJ2-1; a weak D match, TRBD1 (5 bases). The V gene lost 6 bases and the J gene lost 3 bases, with 21 bases spanning the gap. The CDR3 runs to 17 residues. Germline-derived CDR1 and CDR2 are MGHDK and SYGVNS.

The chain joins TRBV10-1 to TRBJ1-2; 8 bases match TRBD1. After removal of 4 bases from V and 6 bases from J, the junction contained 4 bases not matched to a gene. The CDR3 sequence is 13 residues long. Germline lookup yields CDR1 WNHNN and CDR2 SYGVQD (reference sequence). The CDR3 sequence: CASSAGQGDGYTF. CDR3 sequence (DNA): TGCGCCAGCAGTGCCGGACAGGGTGATGGCTACACCTTC.